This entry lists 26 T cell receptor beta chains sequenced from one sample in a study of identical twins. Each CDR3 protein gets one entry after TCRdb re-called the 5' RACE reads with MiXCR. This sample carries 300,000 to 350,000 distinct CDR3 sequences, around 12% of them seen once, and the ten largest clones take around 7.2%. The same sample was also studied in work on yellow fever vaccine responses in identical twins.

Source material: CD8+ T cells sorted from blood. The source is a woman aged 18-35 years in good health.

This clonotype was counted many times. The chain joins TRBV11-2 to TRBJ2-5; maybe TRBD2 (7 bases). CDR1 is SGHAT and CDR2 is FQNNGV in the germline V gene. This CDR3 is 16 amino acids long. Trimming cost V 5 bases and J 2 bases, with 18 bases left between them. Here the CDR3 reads CASSPLSGTTQETQYF. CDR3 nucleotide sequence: TGTGCCAGCAGCCCATTGAGCGGGACAACACAAGAGACCCAGTACTTC. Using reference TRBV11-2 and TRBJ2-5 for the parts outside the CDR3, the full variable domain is EAGVAQSPRYKIIEKRQSVAFWCNPISGHATLYWYQQILGQGPKLLIQFQNNGVVDDSQLPKDRFSAERLKGVDSTLKIQPAKLEDSAVYLCASSPLSGTTQETQYFGPGTRLLVL.

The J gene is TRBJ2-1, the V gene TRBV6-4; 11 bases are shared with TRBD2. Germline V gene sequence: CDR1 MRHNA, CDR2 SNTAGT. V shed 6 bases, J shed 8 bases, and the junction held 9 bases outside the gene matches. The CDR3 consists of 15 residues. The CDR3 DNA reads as TGTGCCAGCAGCGCTACTAGCGGGAGTAAAGATGAGCAGTTCTTC. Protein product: CASSATSGSKDEQFF.

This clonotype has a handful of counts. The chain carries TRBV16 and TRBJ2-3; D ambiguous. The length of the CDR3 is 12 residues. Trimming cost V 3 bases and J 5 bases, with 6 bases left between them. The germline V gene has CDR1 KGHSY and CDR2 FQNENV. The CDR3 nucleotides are TGTGCCAGCAGCCACGCTAAAGATACGCAGTATTTT. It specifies CASSHAKDTQYF.

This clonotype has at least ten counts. In DNA, the CDR3 is TGCGCCAGCAGTGAGTCGAAACCCGGGATCATGAACACTGAAGCTTTCTTT. It is translated as CASSESKPGIMNTEAFF. The chain links TRBV10-2 to TRBJ1-1; D unclear. Per the germline V gene, CDR1 is WSHSY and CDR2 is SAAADI. The CDR3 has 17 amino acids. V was pared by 0 bases and J by 0 bases, with 14 bases between.

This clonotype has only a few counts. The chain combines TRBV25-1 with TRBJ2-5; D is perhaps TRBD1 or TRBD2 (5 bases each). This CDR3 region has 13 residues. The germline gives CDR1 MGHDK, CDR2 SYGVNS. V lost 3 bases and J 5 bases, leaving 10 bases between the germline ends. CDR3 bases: TGTGCCAGCAGTGAGTTTGGGACGGAGACCCAGTACTTC. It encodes CASSEFGTETQYF.

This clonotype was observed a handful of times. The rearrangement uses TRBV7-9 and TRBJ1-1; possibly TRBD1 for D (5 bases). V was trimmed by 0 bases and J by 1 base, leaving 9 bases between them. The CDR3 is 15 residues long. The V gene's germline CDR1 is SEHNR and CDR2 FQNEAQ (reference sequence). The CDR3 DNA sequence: TGTGCCAGCAGCTTAGCGATAGGGGCGAACACTGAAGCTTTCTTT. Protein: CASSLAIGANTEAFF.

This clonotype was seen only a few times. CDR3 nucleotides: TGTGCCAGCAGCCCTGGGGGCATTCAGTACTTC. Encoded protein: CASSPGGIQYF. The chain couples TRBV7-9 to TRBJ2-4, with D perhaps being TRBD1 or TRBD2 (5 bases each). This CDR3 contains 11 residues. The V end was cut by 5 bases, the J end by 9 bases, with 8 bases between. Germline CDR1 and CDR2: SEHNR and FQNEAQ (reference sequence).

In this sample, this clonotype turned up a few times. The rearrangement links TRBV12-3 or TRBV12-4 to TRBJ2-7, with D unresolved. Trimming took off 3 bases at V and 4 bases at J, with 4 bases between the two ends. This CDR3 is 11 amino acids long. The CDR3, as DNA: TGTGCCAGCAGTTTTCAGTACGAGCAGTACTTC. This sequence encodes CASSFQYEQYF.

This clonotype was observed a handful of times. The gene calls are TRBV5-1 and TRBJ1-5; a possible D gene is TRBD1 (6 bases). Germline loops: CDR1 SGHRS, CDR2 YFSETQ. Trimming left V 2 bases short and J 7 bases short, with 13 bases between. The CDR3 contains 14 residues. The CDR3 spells CASSFRRGKQPQHF. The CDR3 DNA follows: TGCGCCAGCAGCTTTAGAAGGGGGAAGCAGCCCCAGCATTTT.

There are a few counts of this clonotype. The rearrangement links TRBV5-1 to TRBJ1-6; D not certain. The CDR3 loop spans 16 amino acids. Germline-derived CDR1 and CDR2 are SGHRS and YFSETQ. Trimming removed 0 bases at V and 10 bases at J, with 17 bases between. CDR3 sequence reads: CASSLDQQGFGSPLHF. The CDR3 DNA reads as TGCGCCAGCAGCTTGGACCAGCAAGGGTTTGGATCACCCCTCCACTTT.

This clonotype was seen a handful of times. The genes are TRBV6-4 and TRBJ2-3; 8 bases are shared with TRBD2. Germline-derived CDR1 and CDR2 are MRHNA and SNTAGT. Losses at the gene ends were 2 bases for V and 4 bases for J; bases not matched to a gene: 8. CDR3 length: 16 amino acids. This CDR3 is CASSDKGGGTPDTQYF. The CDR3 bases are TGTGCCAGCAGTGACAAGGGCGGGGGGACCCCAGATACGCAGTATTTT.

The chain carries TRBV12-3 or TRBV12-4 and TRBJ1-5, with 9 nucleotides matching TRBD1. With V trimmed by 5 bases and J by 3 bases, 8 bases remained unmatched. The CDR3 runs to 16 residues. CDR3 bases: TGTGCCAGCAGTACGGGACAGGGAGGTGACAATCAGCCCCAGCATTTT. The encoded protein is CASSTGQGGDNQPQHF.

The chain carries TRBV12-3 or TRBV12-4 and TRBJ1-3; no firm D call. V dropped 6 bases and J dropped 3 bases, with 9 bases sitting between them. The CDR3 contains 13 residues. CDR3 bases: TGTGCCAGCAGCCCAACAGATGGAAACACCATATATTTT. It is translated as CASSPTDGNTIYF.

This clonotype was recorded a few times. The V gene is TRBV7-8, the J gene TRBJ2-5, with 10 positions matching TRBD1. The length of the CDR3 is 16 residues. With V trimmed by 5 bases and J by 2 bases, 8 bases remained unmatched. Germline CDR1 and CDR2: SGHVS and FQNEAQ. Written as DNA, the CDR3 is TGTGCCAGCAGCCAGACAGGGGGCCGCGTACAAGAGACCCAGTACTTC. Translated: CASSQTGGRVQETQYF.

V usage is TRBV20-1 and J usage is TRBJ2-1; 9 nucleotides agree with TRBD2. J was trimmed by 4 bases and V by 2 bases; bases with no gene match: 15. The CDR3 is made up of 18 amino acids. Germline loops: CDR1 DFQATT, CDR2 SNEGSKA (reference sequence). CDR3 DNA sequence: TGCAGTGCTAGAAGGTTTGGTAGCGGGGGTAATGATTACAATGAGCAGTTCTTC. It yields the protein CSARRFGSGGNDYNEQFF.

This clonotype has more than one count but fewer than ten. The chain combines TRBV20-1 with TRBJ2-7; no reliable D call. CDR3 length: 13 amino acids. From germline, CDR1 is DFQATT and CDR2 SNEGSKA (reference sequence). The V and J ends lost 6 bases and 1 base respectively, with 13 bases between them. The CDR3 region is CSARDDGSYEQYF. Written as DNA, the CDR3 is TGCAGTGCGCGAGACGACGGATCCTACGAGCAGTACTTC.

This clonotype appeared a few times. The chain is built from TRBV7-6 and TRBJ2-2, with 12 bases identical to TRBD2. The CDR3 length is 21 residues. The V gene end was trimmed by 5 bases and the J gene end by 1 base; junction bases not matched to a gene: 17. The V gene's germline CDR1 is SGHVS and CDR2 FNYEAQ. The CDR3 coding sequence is TGTGCCAGCAGCCCCATGGGGCTAGCGGGAGGGGAGAACCTGAACACCGGGGAGCTGTTTTTT. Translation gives CASSPMGLAGGENLNTGELFF.

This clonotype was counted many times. Written as DNA, the CDR3 is TGTGCCAGCAGCTTAGTCCCTAGTGAAAATGAAAAACTGTTTTTT. This encodes CASSLVPSENEKLFF. The J gene is TRBJ1-4, the V gene TRBV7-9, with no clear D. V lost 1 base, J lost 5 bases, and 11 bases lay in between. Per the germline V gene, CDR1 is SEHNR and CDR2 is FQNEAQ (reference sequence). The CDR3 covers 15 residues.

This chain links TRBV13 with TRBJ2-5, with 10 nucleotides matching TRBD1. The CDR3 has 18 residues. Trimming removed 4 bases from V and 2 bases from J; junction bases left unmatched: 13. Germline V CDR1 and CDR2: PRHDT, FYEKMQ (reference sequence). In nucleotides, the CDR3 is TGTGCCAGCAGCTCCCATTATTCCGGGACAGGGGATCAAGAGACCCAGTACTTC. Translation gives CASSSHYSGTGDQETQYF.

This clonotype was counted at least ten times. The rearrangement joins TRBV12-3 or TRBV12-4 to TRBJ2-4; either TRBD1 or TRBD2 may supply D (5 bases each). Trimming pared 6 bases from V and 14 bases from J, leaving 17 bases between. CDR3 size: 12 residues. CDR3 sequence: CASSHHPGPKYF. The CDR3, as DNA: TGTGCCAGCAGCCACCATCCGGGGCCAAAGTACTTC.

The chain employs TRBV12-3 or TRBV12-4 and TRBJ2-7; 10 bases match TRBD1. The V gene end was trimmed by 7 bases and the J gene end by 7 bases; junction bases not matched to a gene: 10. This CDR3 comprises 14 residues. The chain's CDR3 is CASTKGQGWWEQYF. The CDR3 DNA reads TGTGCCAGCACAAAGGGACAGGGGTGGTGGGAGCAGTACTTC.

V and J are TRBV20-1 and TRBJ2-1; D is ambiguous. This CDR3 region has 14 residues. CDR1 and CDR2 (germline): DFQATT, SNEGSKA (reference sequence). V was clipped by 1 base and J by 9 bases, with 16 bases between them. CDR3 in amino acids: CSARGRLDSGEQFF. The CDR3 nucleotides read TGCAGTGCTAGAGGGCGGCTGGATTCGGGTGAGCAGTTCTTC.

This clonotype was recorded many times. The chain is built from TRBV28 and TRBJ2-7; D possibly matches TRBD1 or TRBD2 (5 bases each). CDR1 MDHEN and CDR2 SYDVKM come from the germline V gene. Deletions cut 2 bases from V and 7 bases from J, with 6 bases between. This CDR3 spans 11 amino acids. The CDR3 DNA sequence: TGTGCCAGCAGTTTAGGGGGAGAGCAGTACTTC. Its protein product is CASSLGGEQYF.

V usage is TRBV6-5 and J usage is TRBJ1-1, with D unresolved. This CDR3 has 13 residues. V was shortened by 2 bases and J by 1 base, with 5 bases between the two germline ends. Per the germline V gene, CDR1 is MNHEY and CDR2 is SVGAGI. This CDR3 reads CASSYDENTEAFF. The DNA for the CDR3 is TGTGCCAGCAGTTACGATGAGAACACTGAAGCTTTCTTT.

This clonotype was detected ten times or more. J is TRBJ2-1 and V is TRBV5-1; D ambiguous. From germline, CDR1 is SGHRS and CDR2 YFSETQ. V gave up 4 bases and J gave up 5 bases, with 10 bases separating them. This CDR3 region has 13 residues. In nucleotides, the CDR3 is TGCGCCAGCAGCCCCGTGGGAAACAATGAGCAGTTCTTC. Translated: CASSPVGNNEQFF.

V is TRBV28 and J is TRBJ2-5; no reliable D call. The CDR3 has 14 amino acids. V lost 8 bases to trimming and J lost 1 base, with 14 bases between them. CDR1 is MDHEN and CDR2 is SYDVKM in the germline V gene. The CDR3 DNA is TGTGCCAGCGGACGGCCGGGTTCCCAAGAGACCCAGTACTTC. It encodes CASGRPGSQETQYF.